Presented here are 25 T cell receptor beta chains from one specimen sequenced in a study of neurological immune-mediated disorders. Using its own MiXCR run on the 5' RACE reads, TCRdb lists one record per CDR3 protein. This table holds about 50,000 distinct CDR3 sequences, 4.5% to 7% found once. The sample was CD4+ T cells from blood. These receptors were collected from a woman aged 18-30 years with multiple sclerosis.

There are many counts of this clonotype. This rearrangement joins TRBV5-1 to TRBJ2-3, with 8 bases aligning to TRBD2. CDR3 length equals 14 residues. CDR1 and CDR2 (germline): SGHRS, YFSETQ. V was clipped by 7 bases and J by 2 bases; unmatched bases: 6. The CDR3 DNA is TGCGCCAGCCGAGACGGGGGGGCCACAGATACGCAGTATTTT. Translating gives CASRDGGATDTQYF.

Many counts were recorded for this clonotype. The DNA of the CDR3 is TGCGCCAGCAGCTTGACCGGGACAGGGGGCTACAATGAGCAGTTCTTC. This translates into CASSLTGTGGYNEQFF. V and J are TRBV5-1 and TRBJ2-1; TRBD1 aligns across 11 bases. Germline-derived CDR1 and CDR2 are SGHRS and YFSETQ. The CDR3 has 16 amino acids. The junction had 3 bases not matched to a gene; V was cut back by 1 base and J by 3 bases. Together with reference TRBV5-1 and TRBJ2-1, the CDR3 gives the full variable domain: KAGVTQTPRYLIKTRGQQVTLSCSPISGHRSVSWYQQTPGQGLQFLFEYFSETQRNKGNFPGRFSGRQFSNSRSEMNVSTLELGDSALYLCASSLTGTGGYNEQFFGPGTRLTVL.

This clonotype came up many times. The chain joins TRBV3-1 to TRBJ1-1; no reliable D call. CDR1 and CDR2 (germline): LGHDT, YNNKEL (reference sequence). V was shortened by 1 base and J by 1 base, with 7 bases between the two germline ends. The CDR3 consists of 14 residues. CDR3 amino acids: CASSQVIGNTEAFF. Written as DNA, the CDR3 is TGTGCCAGCAGCCAAGTAATAGGGAACACTGAAGCTTTCTTT.

This clonotype was counted many times. J is TRBJ1-5 and V is TRBV20-1; no firm D call. Germline-derived CDR1 and CDR2 are DFQATT and SNEGSKA (reference sequence). The CDR3 sequence is 17 residues long. V lost 3 bases and J lost 2, with 20 bases in between. As DNA, the CDR3 is TGCAGTGCTAGTCGAGGTCTGATGTTCGGAGGCAATCAGCCCCAGCATTTT. This codes for CSASRGLMFGGNQPQHF.

This clonotype showed up many times. This rearrangement joins TRBV7-2 to TRBJ2-3; D unresolved. Per the germline V gene, CDR1 is SGHTA and CDR2 is FQGNSA. The V end lost 1 base, the J end lost 3 bases, and 8 bases lay between the germline ends. CDR3 size: 14 residues. The CDR3 DNA sequence: TGTGCCAGCAGCTTAGTCCCTCGAACAGATACGCAGTATTTT. Its translation: CASSLVPRTDTQYF.

At least ten counts were recorded for this clonotype. This rearrangement joins TRBV20-1 to TRBJ1-5; D is possibly TRBD1 (5 bases). The CDR3 is 12 residues long. Trimming removed 3 bases at V and 6 bases at J, with 9 bases between. Per the germline V gene, CDR1 is DFQATT and CDR2 is SNEGSKA (reference sequence). The CDR3 loop is CSASQGRQPQHF. The DNA for the CDR3 is TGCAGTGCTAGTCAGGGTCGTCAGCCCCAGCATTTT.

This clonotype was picked up many times. The CDR3: CASGEWDEQFF. DNA for the CDR3: TGCGCCAGCGGAGAGTGGGATGAGCAGTTCTTC. The chain is built from TRBV5-1 and TRBJ2-1; D remains unclear. Trimming took off 7 bases at V and 8 bases at J, with 10 bases between the two ends. There are 11 residues in the CDR3. In germline, CDR1 is SGHRS, CDR2 YFSETQ.

There are many counts of this clonotype. The chain combines TRBV28 with TRBJ1-1, with D possibly being TRBD1 (5 bases). Per germline, CDR1 MDHEN and CDR2 SYDVKM. V was cut by 6 bases and J by 0 bases, with 11 bases left in between. This CDR3 comprises 14 residues. CDR3 sequence: CASRPGGVNTEAFF. The CDR3 bases are TGTGCCAGCAGACCCGGGGGAGTGAACACTGAAGCTTTCTTT.

The sample holds many counts of this clonotype. This chain connects TRBV10-3 to TRBJ1-1, with 7 bases matching TRBD1. This CDR3 comprises 13 residues. V was pared by 6 bases and J by 5 bases, with 6 bases of the junction left unmatched. Germline CDR1 is ENHRY and CDR2 is SYGVKD. The CDR3 is CAIRLQGDTEAFF. CDR3 nucleotide sequence: TGTGCCATCAGGCTGCAGGGGGATACTGAAGCTTTCTTT.

This clonotype was detected many times. The rearrangement uses TRBV12-3 or TRBV12-4 and TRBJ1-1; possibly TRBD1 for D (5 bases). This CDR3 spans 13 amino acids. V shed 7 bases and J shed 11 bases, with 20 bases lying between them. CDR3 sequence (DNA): TGTGCCAGCAAACACCGGGACCCTAAACCGGCTTTCTTT. It encodes CASKHRDPKPAFF.

This chain joins TRBV5-1 and TRBJ1-6; TRBD1 matches 11 bases. The CDR3 length is 14 residues. The trim removed 7 bases at V and 10 bases at J, leaving 7 bases unmatched. Germline V CDR1 and CDR2: SGHRS, YFSETQ. As DNA, the CDR3 is TGCGCCAGCTCCGGACAGGGGGCTAACTCACCCCTCCACTTT. Translation gives CASSGQGANSPLHF.

This clonotype was detected ten times or more. The CDR3 sequence: CASSLDGTGFQPQHF. As DNA, the CDR3 is TGCGCCAGCAGCTTGGATGGGACAGGATTCCAGCCCCAGCATTTT. J is TRBJ1-5 and V is TRBV5-1, with TRBD1 matching over 8 bases. V lost 0 bases to trimming and J lost 7 bases; unmatched junction nucleotides: 6. The CDR3 sequence is 15 residues long. Germline-derived CDR1 and CDR2 are SGHRS and YFSETQ.

This clonotype was seen many times. This chain uses TRBV5-1 with TRBJ1-2; TRBD1 might be the D (6 bases). The V end was cut by 2 bases, the J end by 4 bases, with 9 bases between. CDR1 and CDR2 (germline): SGHRS, YFSETQ. This CDR3 is built from 13 residues. The CDR3 sequence is CASSFGQTYGYTF. CDR3 coding DNA: TGCGCCAGCAGCTTCGGACAGACCTATGGCTACACCTTC. Together with reference TRBV5-1 and TRBJ1-2, the CDR3 gives the full variable domain: KAGVTQTPRYLIKTRGQQVTLSCSPISGHRSVSWYQQTPGQGLQFLFEYFSETQRNKGNFPGRFSGRQFSNSRSEMNVSTLELGDSALYLCASSFGQTYGYTFGSGTRLTVV.

This clonotype occurred many times. This sequence joins TRBV24-1 and TRBJ2-5; 7 nucleotides match TRBD1. CDR1 KGHDR and CDR2 SFDVKD come from the germline V gene. This CDR3 region has 12 residues. V lost 12 bases, J lost 14 bases, and 17 bases stayed unmatched. The CDR3 region is CAAESPVGQLYF. In DNA form, the CDR3 reads TGTGCCGCTGAGTCACCGGTGGGACAGCTTTACTTC.

The chain links TRBV15 to TRBJ2-6, with D possibly matching TRBD2 (5 bases). Germline V lookup: CDR1 LNHNV, CDR2 YYDKDF (reference sequence). Trimming left V 5 bases short and J 0 bases short, with 5 bases between. The CDR3 is 14 amino acids. The CDR3 DNA is TGTGCCACCAGCGAGGGCTCTGGGGCCAACGTCCTGACTTTC. Its translation: CATSEGSGANVLTF.

Ten or more counts support this clonotype. The chain has TRBV10-3 and TRBJ1-5; 8 bases align to TRBD1. Germline values: CDR1 ENHRY, CDR2 SYGVKD. The J segment lost 4 bases and the V segment lost 8 bases, leaving 10 bases of the junction unmatched. This CDR3 is built from 15 residues. The CDR3 reads CAIWDRTLGNQPQHF. The DNA for the CDR3 is TGTGCCATCTGGGACAGGACACTCGGGAATCAGCCCCAGCATTTT.

The chain uses TRBV20-1 and TRBJ1-1; 7 bases map to TRBD1. CDR3 length: 15 amino acids. With V trimmed by 5 bases and J by 2 bases, 11 bases remained unmatched. The germline V gene has CDR1 DFQATT and CDR2 SNEGSKA (reference sequence). CDR3 coding DNA: TGCAGTGCTCCGGGCATAACAGGGGATAACACTGAAGCTTTCTTT. As protein: CSAPGITGDNTEAFF.

This clonotype has ten or more counts. In DNA, the CDR3 is TGTGCCACCAGCAGAGGTGACACCGGGGAGCTGTTTTTT. This translates into CATSRGDTGELFF. This chain joins TRBV15 and TRBJ2-2; D remains ambiguous. V shed 1 base and J shed 3 bases, with 3 bases lying between them. The CDR3 extends over 13 amino acids. Germline V lookup: CDR1 LNHNV, CDR2 YYDKDF (reference sequence).

This clonotype has at least ten counts. The J gene is TRBJ2-2, the V gene TRBV6-2 or TRBV6-3; 10 bases fit TRBD2. CDR1 MNHEY and CDR2 SVGEGT come from the germline V gene. The V segment lost 5 bases and the J segment 6 bases; nucleotides outside the gene matches: 6. The CDR3 loop spans 15 amino acids. Written as DNA, the CDR3 is TGTGCCAGCAGTCCACCCAGCGGGGGGGCCGGGGAGCTGTTTTTT. This codes for CASSPPSGGAGELFF.

This clonotype was counted ten times or more. The V gene is TRBV20-1, the J gene TRBJ1-1; D remains unclear. CDR1 is DFQATT and CDR2 is SNEGSKA in the germline V gene (reference sequence). V dropped 5 bases and J dropped 1 base, with 14 bases sitting between them. CDR3 length: 14 amino acids. CDR3 nucleotides: TGCAGTGCTCCTCGACAAGGGAGGAACACTGAAGCTTTCTTT. Its protein is CSAPRQGRNTEAFF.

This clonotype appeared many times. The chain employs TRBV9 and TRBJ2-5; D is ambiguous. The germline V gene encodes CDR1 SGDLS and CDR2 YYNGEE. V dropped 2 bases and J dropped 4 bases, with 9 bases sitting between them. This CDR3 region has 13 residues. CDR3 in amino acids: CASSVTGRETQYF. The CDR3 DNA is TGTGCCAGCAGCGTGACCGGTCGAGAGACCCAGTACTTC.

This clonotype was observed at least ten times. CDR3: CASSQESYEQFF. CDR3 bases: TGTGCCAGCAGCCAAGAATCCTATGAGCAGTTCTTC. This rearrangement joins TRBV3-1 to TRBJ2-1, with D unresolved. The V and J ends lost 0 bases and 8 bases respectively, with 5 bases between them. The CDR3 spans 12 residues. Germline CDR1 is LGHDT and CDR2 is YNNKEL (reference sequence).

This clonotype was detected ten times or more. This chain uses TRBV5-1 with TRBJ1-6; no clear D. This CDR3 comprises 14 residues. The V end lost 0 bases, the J end lost 10 bases, and 11 bases lay between the germline ends. Germline-derived CDR1 and CDR2 are SGHRS and YFSETQ. Written as DNA, the CDR3 is TGCGCCAGCAGCTTGGCAGGCAGAGGGTCACCCCTCCACTTT. Protein product: CASSLAGRGSPLHF.

The sample holds many counts of this clonotype. V is TRBV5-1 and J is TRBJ2-2; D possibly corresponds to TRBD1 (5 bases). Deletions cut 2 bases from V and 3 bases from J, with 14 bases between. The germline V gene has CDR1 SGHRS and CDR2 YFSETQ. This CDR3 has 16 amino acids. In nucleotides, the CDR3 is TGCGCCAGCAGCTTCTCAGGGTCTACCGACACCGGGGAGCTGTTTTTT. Amino acid sequence: CASSFSGSTDTGELFF. The whole variable domain, remainder taken from reference TRBV5-1 and TRBJ2-2, is KAGVTQTPRYLIKTRGQQVTLSCSPISGHRSVSWYQQTPGQGLQFLFEYFSETQRNKGNFPGRFSGRQFSNSRSEMNVSTLELGDSALYLCASSFSGSTDTGELFFGEGSRLTVL.

This clonotype was observed at least ten times. The V call is TRBV12-3 or TRBV12-4, the J call TRBJ2-1; 8 nucleotides align to TRBD2. The V and J ends lost 3 bases and 3 bases, in that order; junction bases with no gene match: 4. The CDR3 is 15 residues long. The CDR3 DNA reads as TGTGCCAGCAGTTTCACTAGCGGAGGCTACAATGAGCAGTTCTTC. Its protein product is CASSFTSGGYNEQFF.